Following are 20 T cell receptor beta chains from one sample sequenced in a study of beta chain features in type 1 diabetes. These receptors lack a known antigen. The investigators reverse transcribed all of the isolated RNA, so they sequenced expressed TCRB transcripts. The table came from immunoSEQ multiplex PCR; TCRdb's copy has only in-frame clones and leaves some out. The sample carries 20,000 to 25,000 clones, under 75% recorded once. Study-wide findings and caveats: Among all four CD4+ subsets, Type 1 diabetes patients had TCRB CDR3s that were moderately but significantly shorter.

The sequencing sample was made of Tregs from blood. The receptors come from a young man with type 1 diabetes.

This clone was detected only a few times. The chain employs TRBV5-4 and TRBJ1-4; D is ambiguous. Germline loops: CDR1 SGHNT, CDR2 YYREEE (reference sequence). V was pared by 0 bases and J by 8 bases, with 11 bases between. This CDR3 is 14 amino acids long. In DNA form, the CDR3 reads TGTGCCAGCAGCTTGGGAGGTAGCGGAGAAAAACTGTTTTTT. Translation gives CASSLGGSGEKLFF.

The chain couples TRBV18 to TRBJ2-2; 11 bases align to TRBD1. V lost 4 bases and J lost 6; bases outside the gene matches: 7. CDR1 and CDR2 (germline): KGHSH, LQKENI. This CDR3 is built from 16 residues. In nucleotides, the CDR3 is TGTGCCAGCTCACTACAAAGGACAGGGGGCTCCGGGGAGCTGTTTTTT. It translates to CASSLQRTGGSGELFF.

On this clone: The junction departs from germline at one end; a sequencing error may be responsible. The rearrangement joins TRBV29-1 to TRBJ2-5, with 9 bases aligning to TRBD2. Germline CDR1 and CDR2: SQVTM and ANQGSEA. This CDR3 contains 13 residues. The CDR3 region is CSVAREGGETQYF. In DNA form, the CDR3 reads TGCAGTGTTGCGCGGGAGGGCGGAGAGACCCAGTACTTC.

DNA of the CDR3: TGTGCCAGCTCACCCATCGGGAACGAGCAGTACTTC. Its protein is CASSPIGNEQYF. The rearrangement links TRBV18 to TRBJ2-7; D is possibly TRBD2 (5 bases). V lost 3 bases to trimming and J lost 5 bases, with 8 bases between them. The CDR3 length is 12 residues. Germline V gene lookup returns CDR1 KGHSH and CDR2 LQKENI.

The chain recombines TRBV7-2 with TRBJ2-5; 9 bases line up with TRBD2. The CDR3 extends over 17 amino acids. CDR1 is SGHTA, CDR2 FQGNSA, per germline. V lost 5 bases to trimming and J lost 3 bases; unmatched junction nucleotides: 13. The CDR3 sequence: CASSPQAGRGGKETQYF. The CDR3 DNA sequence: TGTGCCAGCAGCCCCCAGGCGGGGCGGGGGGGTAAAGAGACCCAGTACTTC. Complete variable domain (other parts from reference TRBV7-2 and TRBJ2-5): GAGVSQSPSNKVTEKGKDVELRCDPISGHTALYWYRQSLGQGLEFLIYFQGNSAPDKSGLPSDRFSAERTGGSVSTLTIQRTQQEDSAVYLCASSPQAGRGGKETQYFGPGTRLLVL.

In DNA form, the CDR3 reads TGTGCCAGCAGCCCAGGACTAGCGTGGGCCCAGTACTTC. This encodes CASSPGLAWAQYF. V usage is TRBV4-2 and J usage is TRBJ2-5, with 9 positions matching TRBD2. The germline V gene encodes CDR1 LGHNA and CDR2 YNFKEQ. There are 13 residues in the CDR3. V was clipped by 4 bases and J by 9 bases; unmatched bases: 6.

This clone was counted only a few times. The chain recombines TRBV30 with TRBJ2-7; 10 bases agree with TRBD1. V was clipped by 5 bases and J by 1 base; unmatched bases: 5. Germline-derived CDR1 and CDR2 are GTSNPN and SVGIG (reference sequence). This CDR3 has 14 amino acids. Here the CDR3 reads CAWDRDRGSYEQYF. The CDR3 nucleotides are TGTGCCTGGGACCGGGACAGGGGTTCCTACGAGCAGTACTTC. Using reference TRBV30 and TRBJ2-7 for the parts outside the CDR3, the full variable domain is SQTIHQWPATLVQPVGSPLSLECTVEGTSNPNLYWYRQAAGRGLQLLFYSVGIGQISSEVPQNLSASRPQDRQFILSSKKLLLSDSGFYLCAWDRDRGSYEQYFGPGTRLTVT.

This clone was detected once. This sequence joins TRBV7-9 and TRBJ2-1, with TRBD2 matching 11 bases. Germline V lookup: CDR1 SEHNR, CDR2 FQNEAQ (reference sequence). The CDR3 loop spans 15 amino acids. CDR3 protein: CGGTSGLSSYNEQFF. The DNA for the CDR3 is TGTGGAGGGACTAGCGGTTTGAGCTCCTACAATGAGCAGTTCTTC.

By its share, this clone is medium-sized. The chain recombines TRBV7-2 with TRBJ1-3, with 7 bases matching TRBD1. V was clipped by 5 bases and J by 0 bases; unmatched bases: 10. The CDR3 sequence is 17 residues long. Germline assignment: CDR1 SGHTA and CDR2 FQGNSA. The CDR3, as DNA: TGTGCCAGCAGCCGGACAGGAAACCCGCTCTCTGGAAACACCATATATTTT. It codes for CASSRTGNPLSGNTIYF.

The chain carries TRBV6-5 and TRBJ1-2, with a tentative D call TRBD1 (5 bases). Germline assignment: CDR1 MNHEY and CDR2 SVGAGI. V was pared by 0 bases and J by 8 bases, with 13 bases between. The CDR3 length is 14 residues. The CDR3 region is CASSYSRGVAGYTF. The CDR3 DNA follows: TGTGCCAGCAGTTACTCGCGGGGGGTCGCGGGCTACACCTTC.

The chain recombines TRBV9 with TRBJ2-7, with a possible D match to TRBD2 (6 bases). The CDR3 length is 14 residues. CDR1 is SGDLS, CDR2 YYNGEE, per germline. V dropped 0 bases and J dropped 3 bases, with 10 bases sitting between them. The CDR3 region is CASSVGGVNYEQYF. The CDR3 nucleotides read TGTGCCAGCAGCGTAGGGGGGGTAAACTACGAGCAGTACTTC.

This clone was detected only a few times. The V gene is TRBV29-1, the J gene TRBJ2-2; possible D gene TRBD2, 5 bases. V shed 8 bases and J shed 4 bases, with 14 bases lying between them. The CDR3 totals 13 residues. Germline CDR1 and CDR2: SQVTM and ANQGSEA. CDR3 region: CSSQSAGTGELFF. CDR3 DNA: TGCAGCTCCCAATCGGCGGGCACCGGGGAGCTGTTTTTT.

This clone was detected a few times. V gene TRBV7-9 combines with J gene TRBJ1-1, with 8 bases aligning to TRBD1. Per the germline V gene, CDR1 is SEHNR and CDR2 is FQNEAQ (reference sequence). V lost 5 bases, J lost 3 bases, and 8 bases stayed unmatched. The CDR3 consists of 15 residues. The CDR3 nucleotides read TGTGCCAGCAGCCCCCAGGGGGCTCAGGACACTGAAGCTTTCTTT. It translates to CASSPQGAQDTEAFF.

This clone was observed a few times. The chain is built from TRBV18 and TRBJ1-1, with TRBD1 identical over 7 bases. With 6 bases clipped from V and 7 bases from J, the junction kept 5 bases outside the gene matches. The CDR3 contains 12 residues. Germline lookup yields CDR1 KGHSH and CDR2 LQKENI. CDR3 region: CASSVSGGEAFF. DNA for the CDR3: TGTGCCAGCTCCGTCTCAGGGGGTGAAGCTTTCTTT.

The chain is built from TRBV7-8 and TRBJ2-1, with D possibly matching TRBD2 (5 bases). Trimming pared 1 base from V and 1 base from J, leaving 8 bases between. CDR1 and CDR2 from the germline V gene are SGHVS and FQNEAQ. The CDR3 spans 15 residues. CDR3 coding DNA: TGTGCCAGCAGCTTAGATCGGGGATCCTACAATGAGCAGTTCTTC. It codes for CASSLDRGSYNEQFF.

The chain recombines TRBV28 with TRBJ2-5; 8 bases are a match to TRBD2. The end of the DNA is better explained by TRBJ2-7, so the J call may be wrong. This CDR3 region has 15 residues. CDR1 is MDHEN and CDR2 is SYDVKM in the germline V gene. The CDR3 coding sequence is TGTGCCAGCAGTTTCAGCGGGAGCGGGGTCTACGAGCAGTACTTC. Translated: CASSFSGSGVYEQYF.

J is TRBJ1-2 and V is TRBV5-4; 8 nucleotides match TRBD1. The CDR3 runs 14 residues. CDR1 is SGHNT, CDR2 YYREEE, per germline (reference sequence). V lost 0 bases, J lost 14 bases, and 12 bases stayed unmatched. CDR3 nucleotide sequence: TGTGCCAGCAGCTTGGATCCTCAGGGGGCGAATGTAACCTTC. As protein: CASSLDPQGANVTF.

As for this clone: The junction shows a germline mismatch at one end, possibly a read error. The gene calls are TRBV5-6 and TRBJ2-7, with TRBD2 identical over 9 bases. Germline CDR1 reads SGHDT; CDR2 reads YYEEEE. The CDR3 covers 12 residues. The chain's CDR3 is CASSYLAGRRIF. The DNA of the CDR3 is TGTGCCAGCAGCTACCTAGCGGGACGGAGAATCTTC.

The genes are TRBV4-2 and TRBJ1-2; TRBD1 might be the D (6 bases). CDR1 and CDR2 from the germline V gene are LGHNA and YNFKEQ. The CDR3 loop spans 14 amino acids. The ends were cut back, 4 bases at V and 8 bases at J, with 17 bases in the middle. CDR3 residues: CASSLNQGIGGYTF. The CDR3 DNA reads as TGTGCCAGCAGCCTTAATCAGGGGATCGGAGGCTACACCTTC.

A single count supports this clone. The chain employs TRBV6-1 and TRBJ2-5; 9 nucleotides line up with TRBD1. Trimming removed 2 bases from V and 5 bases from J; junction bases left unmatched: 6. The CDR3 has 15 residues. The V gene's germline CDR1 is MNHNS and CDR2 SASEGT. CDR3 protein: CASSEWGDRGETQYF. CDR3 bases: TGTGCCAGCAGTGAATGGGGAGACAGGGGGGAGACCCAGTACTTC.